These 9 T cell receptor beta chains came from one sample sequenced in a study of technical replicates of blood from a handful of donors. The assay was immunoSEQ multiplex PCR, and TCRdb's table has in-frame clones only and misses some. The repertoire holds some 80,000 clones, with approximately 96% as singletons. Sequenced input: T cells isolated from PBMCs. These receptors were obtained from a human donor in good health.

The chain links TRBV15 to TRBJ2-7, with a weak D call TRBD1 (5 bases). Germline V gene sequence: CDR1 LNHNV, CDR2 YYDKDF (reference sequence). The CDR3 spans 14 residues. V gave up 2 bases and J gave up 3 bases, with 11 bases separating them. The CDR3: CATSRSWGNYEQYF. The CDR3 DNA sequence: TGTGCCACCAGCAGATCATGGGGCAACTACGAGCAGTACTTC.

The rearrangement joins TRBV6-1 to TRBJ2-7; tentative D call: TRBD2 (6 bases). Germline-derived CDR1 and CDR2 are MNHNS and SASEGT. Trimming pared 1 base from V and 2 bases from J, leaving 12 bases between. This CDR3 is built from 15 residues. The CDR3 region is CASSEGRGRTYEQYF. As DNA, the CDR3 is TGTGCCAGCAGTGAAGGGAGGGGACGGACCTACGAGCAGTACTTC.

The V and J genes are TRBV5-1 and TRBJ2-3, with TRBD2 identical over 7 bases. CDR3 size: 16 residues. Germline lookup yields CDR1 SGHRS and CDR2 YFSETQ. The ends lost 0 bases at V and 2 bases at J; junction bases unmatched: 6. The CDR3 nucleotides read TGCGCCAGCAGCTTGGCCCCGGGGGGTTACACAGATACGCAGTATTTT. Translated: CASSLAPGGYTDTQYF.

The CDR3 nucleotides are TGCGCCAGCAATTCGGACAGGGGGGTCAACGAGCAGTACTTC. Its translation: CASNSDRGVNEQYF. V usage is TRBV5-1 and J usage is TRBJ2-7; the match to TRBD1 covers 10 bases. V was pared by 6 bases and J by 5 bases, with 8 bases of the junction left unmatched. Germline CDR1 SGHRS, CDR2 YFSETQ. This CDR3 is built from 14 residues.

The J gene is TRBJ2-7, the V gene TRBV5-1, with D uncertain. Deletions cut 1 base from V and 3 bases from J, with 11 bases between. CDR3 length: 14 amino acids. Germline CDR1 SGHRS, CDR2 YFSETQ. CDR3 DNA sequence: TGCGCCAGCAGCTTGACCAAATCGGTCTACGAGCAGTACTTC. Protein product: CASSLTKSVYEQYF.

J is TRBJ2-3 and V is TRBV5-6; 11 bases are a match to TRBD2. Germline CDR1 and CDR2: SGHDT and YYEEEE. After removal of 0 bases from V and 6 bases from J, the junction contained 6 bases not matched to a gene. The CDR3 is made up of 16 amino acids. The DNA for the CDR3 is TGTGCCAGCAGCTTGGGACTAGCGGGGCATGGGGATACGCAGTATTTT. Translating it yields CASSLGLAGHGDTQYF. The variable domain in full, with the rest retrieved from reference TRBV5-6 and TRBJ2-3, is DAGVTQSPTHLIKTRGQQVTLRCSPKSGHDTVSWYQQALGQGPQFIFQYYEEEERQRGNFPDRFSGHQFPNYSSELNVNALLLGDSALYLCASSLGLAGHGDTQYFGPGTRLTVL.

The gene calls are TRBV2 and TRBJ2-2; 8 nucleotides line up with TRBD2. Germline V gene sequence: CDR1 SNHLY, CDR2 FYNNEI. Trimming took 4 bases from V and 6 from J; bases not matched to a gene: 7. This CDR3 has 15 amino acids. In DNA form, the CDR3 reads TGTGCCAGCAGTGGAACGGGGGGGCTCCCCGGGGAGCTGTTTTTT. Amino acid sequence: CASSGTGGLPGELFF.

V is TRBV29-1 and J is TRBJ2-7; no clear D gene. Germline V lookup: CDR1 SQVTM, CDR2 ANQGSEA. The CDR3 spans 12 residues. Trimming pared 5 bases from V and 2 bases from J, leaving 10 bases between. The CDR3 loop reads CSVPRIAYEQYF. CDR3 nucleotide sequence: TGCAGCGTTCCGAGGATTGCCTACGAGCAGTACTTC.

V and J are TRBV27 and TRBJ2-7; a possible D gene is TRBD1 (6 bases). The CDR3 totals 15 residues. The germline V and J ends were trimmed by 6 bases and 3 bases, with 18 bases remaining between them. Germline V gene sequence: CDR1 MNHEY, CDR2 SMNVEV (reference sequence). The CDR3 nucleotides are TGTGCCAGCAGACCTCAGGGGTTAGGGAACTACGAGCAGTACTTC. Protein: CASRPQGLGNYEQYF.